The following is a T cell receptor beta chain sequence with its context. Its antigen remains unknown. The data belong to a study of cytomegalovirus exposure and HLA in healthy donors. CDR3 length: 15 residues. Germline values: CDR1 SGHAT, CDR2 FQNNGV. Between the trimmed V and J ends, which lost 0 bases and 3 bases, there was a span of 9 bases. PCR employed 60 Vbeta and 13 Jbeta primers. The protocol was immunoSEQ multiplex PCR, while the TCRdb copy is restricted to in-frame clones and leaves out a portion. The sample gives a few hundred thousand clones, 80% to 95% of which show up once; around 1.7% is in the top ten. Study-level findings and limits: For most TCR beta V segments, an earlier analysis put the productive rate at about 90% or about 30% of the time.

This TCR was sampled from a girl aged 2-10 years in good health and CMV-seronegative. The sample consisted of PBMCs. This chain uses TRBV11-2 with TRBJ1-5, with a weak D call TRBD1 (6 bases). Here the CDR3 reads CASSLDGGPNQPQHF. The CDR3 DNA is TGTGCCAGCAGCTTAGATGGGGGCCCCAATCAGCCCCAGCATTTT.